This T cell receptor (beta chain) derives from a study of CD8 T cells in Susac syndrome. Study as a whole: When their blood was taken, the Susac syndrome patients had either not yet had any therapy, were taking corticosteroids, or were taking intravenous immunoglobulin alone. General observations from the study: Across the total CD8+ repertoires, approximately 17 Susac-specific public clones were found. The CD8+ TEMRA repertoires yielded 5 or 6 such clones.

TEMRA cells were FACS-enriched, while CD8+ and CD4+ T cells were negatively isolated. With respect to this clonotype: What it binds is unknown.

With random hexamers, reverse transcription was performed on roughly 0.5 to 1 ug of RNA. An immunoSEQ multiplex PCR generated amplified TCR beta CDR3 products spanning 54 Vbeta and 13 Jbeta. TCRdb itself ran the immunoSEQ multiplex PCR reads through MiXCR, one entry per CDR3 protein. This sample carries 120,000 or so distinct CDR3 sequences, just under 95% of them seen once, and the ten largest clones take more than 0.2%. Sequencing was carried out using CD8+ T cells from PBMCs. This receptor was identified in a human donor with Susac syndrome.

The CDR3 region is CASSRVGFVKGEQFF. In nucleotides, the CDR3 is TGTGCCAGCAGCCGAGTTGGCTTCGTCAAGGGGGAGCAGTTCTTC. The chain is built from TRBV12-3 or TRBV12-4 and TRBJ2-1; TRBD1 might be the D (5 bases). V lost 6 bases, J lost 10 bases, and 22 bases lay in between. This CDR3 comprises 15 residues.